These 2 T cell receptor beta chains were sequenced from one sample in a study of blood T cell repertoires in COVID-19. Using immunoSEQ multiplex PCR, the repertoire was profiled, and TCRdb retains in-frame clones only, with some absent. This table holds roughly 24,000 clones, less than 85% found once. The sequencing sample was made of peripheral blood. The receptors here all came from a human donor in a cohort sampled during active COVID-19.

The chain links TRBV28 to TRBJ1-1; 7 nucleotides align to TRBD1. Germline V gives CDR1 MDHEN, CDR2 SYDVKM. The length of the CDR3 is 14 residues. J was trimmed by 3 bases and V by 2 bases; bases with no gene match: 3. CDR3 sequence (DNA): TGTGCCAGCAGTTTAAGACAGGGTGACACTGAAGCTTTCTTT. This encodes CASSLRQGDTEAFF.

The gene calls are TRBV5-5 and TRBJ2-7, with 10 bases aligning to TRBD1. Germline CDR1 reads SGHKS; CDR2 reads YYEKEE (reference sequence). The length of the CDR3 is 14 residues. J gave up 6 bases and V 0 bases, and 3 bases lay outside the gene matches. CDR3 in amino acids: CASSLETGGAEQYF. The DNA for the CDR3 is TGTGCCAGCAGCTTGGAGACAGGGGGCGCCGAGCAGTACTTC.